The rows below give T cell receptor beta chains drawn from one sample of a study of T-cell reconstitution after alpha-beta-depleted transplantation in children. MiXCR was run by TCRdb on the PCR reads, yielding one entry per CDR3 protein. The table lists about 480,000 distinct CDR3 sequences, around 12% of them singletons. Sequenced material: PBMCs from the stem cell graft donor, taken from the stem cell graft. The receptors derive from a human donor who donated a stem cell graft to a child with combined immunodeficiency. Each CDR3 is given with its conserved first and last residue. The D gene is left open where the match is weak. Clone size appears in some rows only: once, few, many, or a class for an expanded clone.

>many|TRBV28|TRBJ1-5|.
CASSFIAQPQHF
TGTGCCAGCAGTTTCATTGCTCAGCCCCAGCATTTT
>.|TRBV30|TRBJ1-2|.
CAWSVRRAWSYGYTF
TGTGCCTGGAGTGTACGTAGAGCTTGGAGCTATGGCTACACCTTC
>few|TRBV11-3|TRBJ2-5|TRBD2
CASSRRLAGVQETQYF
TGTGCCAGCAGTCGGCGACTAGCGGGGGTCCAAGAGACCCAGTACTTC
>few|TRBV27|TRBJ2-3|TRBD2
CASSLFWGGESTDTQYF
TGTGCCAGCAGTTTATTTTGGGGGGGGGAAAGCACAGATACGCAGTATTTT
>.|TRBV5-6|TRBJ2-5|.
CASSYPAGPLETQYF
TGTGCCAGCAGCTACCCCGCCGGGCCGCTGGAGACCCAGTACTTC
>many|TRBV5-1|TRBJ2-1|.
CASSLEVAADEQFF
TGCGCCAGCAGCTTGGAGGTAGCGGCGGATGAGCAGTTCTTC
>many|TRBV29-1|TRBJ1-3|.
CSVAVGAVNTIYF
TGCAGCGTTGCGGTGGGGGCAGTAAACACCATATATTTT
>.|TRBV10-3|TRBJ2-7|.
CAIRPGPARGTAYEQYF
TGTGCCATCAGGCCGGGACCTGCCCGCGGAACAGCCTACGAGCAGTACTTC
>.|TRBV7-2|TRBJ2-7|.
CASSSRIPPYEQYF
TGTGCCAGCAGCTCTAGGATACCTCCCTACGAGCAGTACTTC
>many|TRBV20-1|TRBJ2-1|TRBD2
CSADEGLAGEQFF
TGCAGTGCCGACGAGGGACTAGCCGGTGAGCAGTTCTTC
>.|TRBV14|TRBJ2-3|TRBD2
CASSQFSGGASDTQYF
TGTGCCAGCAGCCAGTTTAGCGGGGGGGCCTCAGATACGCAGTATTTT
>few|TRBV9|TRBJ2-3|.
CASSDTPGPSTDTQYF
TGTGCCAGCAGTGACACCCCAGGGCCATCCACAGATACGCAGTATTTT
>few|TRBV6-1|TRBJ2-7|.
CASSPGGDWTYEQYF
TGTGCCAGCAGCCCGGGGGGCGATTGGACCTACGAGCAGTACTTC
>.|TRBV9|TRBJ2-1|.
CASSRPNNEQFF
TGTGCCAGCAGCCGACCCAACAATGAGCAGTTCTTC
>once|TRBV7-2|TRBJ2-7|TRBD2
CASSNRLAGGTEQYF
TGTGCCAGCAGCAACCGACTAGCGGGAGGGACCGAGCAGTACTTC
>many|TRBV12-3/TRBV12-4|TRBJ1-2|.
CASDVTGGGLYGYTF
TGTGCCAGCGACGTTACCGGGGGGGGACTCTATGGCTACACCTTC
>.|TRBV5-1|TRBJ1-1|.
CASSLDLQSNTEAFF
TGCGCCAGCAGCTTGGATTTACAGTCAAACACTGAAGCTTTCTTT
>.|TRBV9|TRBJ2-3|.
CASSPPPGESADTQYF
TGTGCCAGCAGTCCCCCCCCGGGAGAGAGCGCAGATACGCAGTATTTT
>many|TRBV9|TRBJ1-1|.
CASSVVQSIEAFF
TGTGCCAGCAGCGTAGTACAGAGTATTGAAGCTTTCTTT
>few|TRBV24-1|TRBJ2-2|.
CATSGRNTGELFF
TGTGCCACCAGTGGTAGGAACACCGGGGAGCTGTTTTTT
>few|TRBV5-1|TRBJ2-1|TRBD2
CASSSGGGAANEQFF
TGCGCCAGCAGCTCCGGGGGGGGAGCTGCAAATGAGCAGTTCTTC
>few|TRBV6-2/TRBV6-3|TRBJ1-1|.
CASRPDGMNTEAFF
TGTGCCAGCAGGCCGGACGGGATGAACACTGAAGCTTTCTTT
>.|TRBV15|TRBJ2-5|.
CATSGIDDRTKDQTQYF
TGTGCCACCAGCGGAATCGATGACAGAACTAAGGACCAGACCCAGTACTTC
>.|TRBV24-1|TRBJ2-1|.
CATSDSLLGNEQFF
TGTGCCACCAGTGATTCCTTACTAGGCAATGAGCAGTTCTTC
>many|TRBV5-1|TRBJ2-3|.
CASSRDGGDTQYF
TGCGCCAGCAGCCGGGATGGAGGAGATACGCAGTATTTT
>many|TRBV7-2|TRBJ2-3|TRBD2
CASSLNGGGTDTQYF
TGTGCCAGCAGCTTGAATGGCGGGGGGACAGATACGCAGTATTTT